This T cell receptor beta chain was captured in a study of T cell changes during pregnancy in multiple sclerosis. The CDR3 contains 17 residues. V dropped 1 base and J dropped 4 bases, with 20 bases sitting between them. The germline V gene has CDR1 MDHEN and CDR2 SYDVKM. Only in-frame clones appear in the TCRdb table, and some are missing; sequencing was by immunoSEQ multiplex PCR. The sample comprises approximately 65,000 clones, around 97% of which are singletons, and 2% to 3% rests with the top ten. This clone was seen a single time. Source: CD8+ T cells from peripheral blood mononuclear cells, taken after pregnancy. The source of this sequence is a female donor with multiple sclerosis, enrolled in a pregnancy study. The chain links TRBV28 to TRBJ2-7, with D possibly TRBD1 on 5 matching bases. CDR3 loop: CASSLFSQGSESYEQYF. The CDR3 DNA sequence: TGTGCCAGCAGTTTATTTAGCCAGGGCTCAGAATCGTACGAGCAGTACTTC.